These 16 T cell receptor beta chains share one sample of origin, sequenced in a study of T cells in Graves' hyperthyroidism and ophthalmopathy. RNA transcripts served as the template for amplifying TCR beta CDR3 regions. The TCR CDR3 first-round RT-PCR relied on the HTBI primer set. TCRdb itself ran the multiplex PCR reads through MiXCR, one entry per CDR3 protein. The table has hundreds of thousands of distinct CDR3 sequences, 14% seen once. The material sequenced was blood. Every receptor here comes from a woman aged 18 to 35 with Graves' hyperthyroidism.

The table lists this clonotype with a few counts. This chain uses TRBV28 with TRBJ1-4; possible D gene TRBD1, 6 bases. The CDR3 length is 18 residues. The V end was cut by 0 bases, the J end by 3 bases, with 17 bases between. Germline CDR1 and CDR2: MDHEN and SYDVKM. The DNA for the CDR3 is TGTGCCAGCAGTTTATGGGATCTCGGGGGCGCGTCTAATGAAAAACTGTTTTTT. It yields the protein CASSLWDLGGASNEKLFF.

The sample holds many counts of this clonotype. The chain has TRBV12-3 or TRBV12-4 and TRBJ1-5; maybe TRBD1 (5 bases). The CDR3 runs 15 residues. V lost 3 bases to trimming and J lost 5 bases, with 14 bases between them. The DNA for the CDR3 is TGTGCCAGCAGTTTGGGTGAAGGGGTGGATCAGCCCCAGCATTTT. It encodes CASSLGEGVDQPQHF.

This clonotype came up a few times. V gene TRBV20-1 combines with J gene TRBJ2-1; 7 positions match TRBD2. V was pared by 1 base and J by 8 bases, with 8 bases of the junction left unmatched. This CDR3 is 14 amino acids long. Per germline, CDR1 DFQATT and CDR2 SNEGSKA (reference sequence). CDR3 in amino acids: CSARARLAVDEQFF. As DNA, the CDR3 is TGCAGTGCTAGAGCCCGACTAGCTGTCGATGAGCAGTTCTTC.

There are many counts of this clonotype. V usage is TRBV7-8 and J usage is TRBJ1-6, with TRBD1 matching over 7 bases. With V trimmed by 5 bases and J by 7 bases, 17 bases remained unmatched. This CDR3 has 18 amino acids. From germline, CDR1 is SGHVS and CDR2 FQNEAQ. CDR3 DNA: TGTGCCAGCAGCCCTACCCTCGGCAGGGGGATCTTAAATTCACCCCTCCACTTT. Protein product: CASSPTLGRGILNSPLHF.

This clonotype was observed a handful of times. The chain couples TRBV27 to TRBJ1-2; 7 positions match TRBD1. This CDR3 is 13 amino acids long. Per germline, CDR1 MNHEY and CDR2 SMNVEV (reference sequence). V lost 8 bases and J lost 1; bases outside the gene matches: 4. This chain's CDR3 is CASGTGVNYGYTF. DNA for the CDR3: TGTGCCAGCGGAACAGGGGTTAACTATGGCTACACCTTC.

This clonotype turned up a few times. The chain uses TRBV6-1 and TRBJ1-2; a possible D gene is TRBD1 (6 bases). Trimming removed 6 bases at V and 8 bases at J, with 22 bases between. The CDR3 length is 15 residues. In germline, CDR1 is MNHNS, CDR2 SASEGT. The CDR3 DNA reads TGTGCCAGCAGGACCCGCCGGGGGGCCCTGAAGGGCTACACCTTC. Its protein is CASRTRRGALKGYTF.

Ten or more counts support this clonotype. The CDR3 is CASSQSLGIDEQFF. The CDR3 region has the DNA TGCGCCAGCAGCCAGAGCTTAGGCATCGATGAGCAGTTCTTC. The chain combines TRBV5-1 with TRBJ2-1, with D unclear. Per germline, CDR1 SGHRS and CDR2 YFSETQ. This CDR3 is built from 14 residues. Trimming left V 4 bases short and J 8 bases short, with 16 bases between.

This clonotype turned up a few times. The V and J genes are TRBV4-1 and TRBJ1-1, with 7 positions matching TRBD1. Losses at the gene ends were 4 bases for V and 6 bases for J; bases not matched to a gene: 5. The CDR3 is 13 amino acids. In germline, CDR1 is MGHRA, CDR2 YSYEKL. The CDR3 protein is CASSRDRVAEAFF. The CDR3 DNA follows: TGCGCCAGCAGCCGCGACAGGGTGGCTGAAGCTTTCTTT.

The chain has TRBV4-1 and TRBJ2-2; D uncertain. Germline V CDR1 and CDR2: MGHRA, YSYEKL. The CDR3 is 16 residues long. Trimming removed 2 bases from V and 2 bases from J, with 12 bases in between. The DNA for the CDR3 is TGCGCCAGCAGCCAACCGGCCCAGAAAAACACCGGGGAGCTGTTTTTT. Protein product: CASSQPAQKNTGELFF.

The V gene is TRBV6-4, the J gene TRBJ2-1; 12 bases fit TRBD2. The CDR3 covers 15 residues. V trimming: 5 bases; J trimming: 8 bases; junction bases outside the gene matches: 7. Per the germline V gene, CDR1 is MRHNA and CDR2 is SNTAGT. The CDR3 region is CASSNGTSGPDEQFF. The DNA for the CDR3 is TGTGCCAGCAGTAACGGGACTAGCGGGCCTGATGAGCAGTTCTTC.

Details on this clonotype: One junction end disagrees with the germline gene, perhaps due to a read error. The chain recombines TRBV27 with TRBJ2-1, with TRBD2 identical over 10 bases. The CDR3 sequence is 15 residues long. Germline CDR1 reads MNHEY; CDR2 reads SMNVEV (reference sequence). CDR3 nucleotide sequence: TGTGTCAGCAGTTTAGAACTAGCGGGACGAACTGAGCAGTTCTTC. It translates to CVSSLELAGRTEQFF.

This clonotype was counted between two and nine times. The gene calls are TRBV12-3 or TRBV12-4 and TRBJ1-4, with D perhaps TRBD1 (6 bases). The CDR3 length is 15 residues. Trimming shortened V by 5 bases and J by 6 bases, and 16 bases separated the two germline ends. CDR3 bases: TGTGCCAGCAGTCTCTACAGGGACGGGGATGAAAAACTGTTTTTT. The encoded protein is CASSLYRDGDEKLFF.

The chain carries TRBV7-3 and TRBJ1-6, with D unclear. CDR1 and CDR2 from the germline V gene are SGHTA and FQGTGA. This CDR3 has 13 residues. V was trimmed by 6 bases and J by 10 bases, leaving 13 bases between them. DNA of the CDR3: TGTGCCAGCAGTCCAGTGGGTGGATCACCCCTCCACTTT. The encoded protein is CASSPVGGSPLHF. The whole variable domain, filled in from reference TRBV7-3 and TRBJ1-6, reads GAGVSQTPSNKVTEKGKYVELRCDPISGHTALYWYRQSLGQGPEFLIYFQGTGAADDSGLPNDRFFAVRPEGSVSTLKIQRTERGDSAVYLCASSPVGGSPLHFGNGTRLTVT.

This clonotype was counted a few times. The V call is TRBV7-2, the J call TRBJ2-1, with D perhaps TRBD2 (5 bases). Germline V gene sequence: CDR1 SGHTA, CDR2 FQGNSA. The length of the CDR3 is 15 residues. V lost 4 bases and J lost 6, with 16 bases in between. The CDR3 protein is CASSSYPTGGNEQFF. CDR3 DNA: TGTGCCAGCAGCTCCTATCCCACCGGAGGCAATGAGCAGTTCTTC.

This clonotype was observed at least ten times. The CDR3 sequence is CASSSPFQPLNTEAFF. For the CDR3, the DNA is TGTGCCAGCAGCTCCCCCTTCCAACCCCTTAACACTGAAGCTTTCTTT. The chain combines TRBV11-2 with TRBJ1-1; D ambiguous. Between the trimmed V and J ends, which lost 4 bases and 2 bases, there was a span of 17 bases. The CDR3 has 16 residues. CDR1 SGHAT and CDR2 FQNNGV come from the germline V gene.

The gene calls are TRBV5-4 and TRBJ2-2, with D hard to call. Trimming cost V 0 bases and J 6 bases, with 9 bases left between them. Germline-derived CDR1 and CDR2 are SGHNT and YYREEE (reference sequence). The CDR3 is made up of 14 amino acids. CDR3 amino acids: CASSLGVDPGELFF. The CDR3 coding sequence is TGTGCCAGCAGCTTGGGGGTCGATCCCGGGGAGCTGTTTTTT.